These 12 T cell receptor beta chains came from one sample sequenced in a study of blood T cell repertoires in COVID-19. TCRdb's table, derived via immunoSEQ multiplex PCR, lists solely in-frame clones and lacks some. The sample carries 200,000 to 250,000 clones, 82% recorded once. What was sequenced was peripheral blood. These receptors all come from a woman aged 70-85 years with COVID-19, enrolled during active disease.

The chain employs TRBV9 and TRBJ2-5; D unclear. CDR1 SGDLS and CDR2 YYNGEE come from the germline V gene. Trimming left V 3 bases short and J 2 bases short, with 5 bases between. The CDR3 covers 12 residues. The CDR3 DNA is TGTGCCAGCAGCGGGGCTCAAGAGACCCAGTACTTC. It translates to CASSGAQETQYF.

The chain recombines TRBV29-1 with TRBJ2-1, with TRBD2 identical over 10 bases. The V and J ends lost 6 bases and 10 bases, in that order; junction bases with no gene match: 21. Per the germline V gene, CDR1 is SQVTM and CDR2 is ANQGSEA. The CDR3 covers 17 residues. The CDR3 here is CSVQYPSGRALRDEQFF. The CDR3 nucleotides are TGCAGCGTCCAATACCCGAGCGGGAGGGCATTGCGGGACGAGCAGTTCTTC.

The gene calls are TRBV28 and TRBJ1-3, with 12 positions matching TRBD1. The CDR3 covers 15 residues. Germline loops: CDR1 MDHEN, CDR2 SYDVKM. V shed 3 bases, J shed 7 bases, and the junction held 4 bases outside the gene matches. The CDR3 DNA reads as TGTGCCAGCAGTTTCCGGGACAGGGGGCCTAACACCATATATTTT. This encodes CASSFRDRGPNTIYF.

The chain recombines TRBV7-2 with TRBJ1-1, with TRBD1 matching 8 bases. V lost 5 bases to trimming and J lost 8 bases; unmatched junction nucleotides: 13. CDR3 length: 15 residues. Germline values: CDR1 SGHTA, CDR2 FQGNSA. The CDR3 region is CASSAEPWDRIEAFF. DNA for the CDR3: TGTGCCAGCAGCGCCGAGCCCTGGGACAGGATAGAAGCTTTCTTT.

The CDR3 sequence is CATSPPMGADDDMFF. The CDR3 DNA follows: TGTGCCACCAGCCCGCCGATGGGGGCAGACGACGACATGTTCTTC. The chain couples TRBV24-1 to TRBJ2-1; TRBD1 might be the D (6 bases). V shed 7 bases and J shed 15 bases, with 27 bases lying between them. Germline lookup yields CDR1 KGHDR and CDR2 SFDVKD. The CDR3 is made up of 15 amino acids.

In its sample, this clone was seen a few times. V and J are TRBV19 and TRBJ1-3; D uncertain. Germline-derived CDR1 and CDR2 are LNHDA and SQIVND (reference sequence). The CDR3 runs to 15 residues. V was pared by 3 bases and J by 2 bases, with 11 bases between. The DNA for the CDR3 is TGTGCCAGTAGTATCATGACCGCGGCTGGAAACACCATATATTTT. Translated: CASSIMTAAGNTIYF.

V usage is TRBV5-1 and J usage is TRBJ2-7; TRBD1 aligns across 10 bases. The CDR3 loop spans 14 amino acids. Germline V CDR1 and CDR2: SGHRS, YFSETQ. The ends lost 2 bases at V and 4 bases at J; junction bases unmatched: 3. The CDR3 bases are TGCGCCAGCAGCTTAAGACAGGGGGCTTACGAGCAGTACTTC. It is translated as CASSLRQGAYEQYF.

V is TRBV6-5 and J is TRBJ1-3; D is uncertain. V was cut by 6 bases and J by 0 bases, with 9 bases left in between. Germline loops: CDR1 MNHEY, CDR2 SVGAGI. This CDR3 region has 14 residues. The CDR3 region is CASRIAYSGNTIYF. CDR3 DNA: TGTGCCAGCAGGATAGCGTACTCTGGAAACACCATATATTTT.

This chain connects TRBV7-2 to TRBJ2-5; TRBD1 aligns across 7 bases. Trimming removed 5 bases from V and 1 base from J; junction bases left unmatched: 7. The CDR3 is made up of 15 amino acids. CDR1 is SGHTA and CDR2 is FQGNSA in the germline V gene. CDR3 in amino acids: CASSPNTGAQETQYF. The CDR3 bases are TGTGCCAGCAGCCCCAACACAGGGGCCCAAGAGACCCAGTACTTC.

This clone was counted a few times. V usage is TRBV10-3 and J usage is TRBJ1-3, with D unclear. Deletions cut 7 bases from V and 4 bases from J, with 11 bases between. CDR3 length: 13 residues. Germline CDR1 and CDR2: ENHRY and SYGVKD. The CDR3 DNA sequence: TGTGCCATCACCGCAGAGGTAGGAAACACCATATATTTT. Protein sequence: CAITAEVGNTIYF.

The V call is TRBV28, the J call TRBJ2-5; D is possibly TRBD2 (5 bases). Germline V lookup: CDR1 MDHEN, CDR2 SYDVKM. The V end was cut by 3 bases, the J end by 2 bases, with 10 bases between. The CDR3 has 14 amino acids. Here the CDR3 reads CASSLIASQETQYF. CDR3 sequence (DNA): TGTGCCAGCAGTTTGATAGCGAGTCAAGAGACCCAGTACTTC.

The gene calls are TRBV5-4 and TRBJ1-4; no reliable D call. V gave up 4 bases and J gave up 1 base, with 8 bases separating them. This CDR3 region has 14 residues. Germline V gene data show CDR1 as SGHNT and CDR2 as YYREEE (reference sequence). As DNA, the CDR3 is TGTGCCAGCAGCCCGGGAGGAACTAATGAAAAACTGTTTTTT. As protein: CASSPGGTNEKLFF. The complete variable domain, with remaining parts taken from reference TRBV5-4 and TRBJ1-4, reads ETGVTQSPTHLIKTRGQQVTLRCSSQSGHNTVSWYQQALGQGPQFIFQYYREEENGRGNFPPRFSGLQFPNYSSELNVNALELDDSALYLCASSPGGTNEKLFFGSGTQLSVL.